This TCR beta chain is from a study of radiation and T cells in renal cell carcinoma. TCRdb's copy holds only in-frame clones and misses some; the assay was immunoSEQ multiplex PCR. The sample holds about 13,000 clones, around 30% seen once. As for treatment: 15 Gy SBRT to primary tumor, nephrectomy 4 weeks later. This CDR3 contains 15 residues. V lost 1 base to trimming and J lost 1 base; unmatched junction nucleotides: 1. Germline V gene data show CDR1 as SGHNT and CDR2 as YENEEA. The receptor comes from a man in his fifties or sixties with renal cell carcinoma. The chain has TRBV11-3 and TRBJ2-5, with TRBD2 identical over 9 bases. This specimen was tumor tissue, taken from a patient whose treatment included radiotherapy and nephrectomy. The CDR3 loop reads CASSLGSGSQETQYF. Written as DNA, the CDR3 is TGTGCCAGCAGCTTAGGTAGCGGGAGCCAAGAGACCCAGTACTTC.